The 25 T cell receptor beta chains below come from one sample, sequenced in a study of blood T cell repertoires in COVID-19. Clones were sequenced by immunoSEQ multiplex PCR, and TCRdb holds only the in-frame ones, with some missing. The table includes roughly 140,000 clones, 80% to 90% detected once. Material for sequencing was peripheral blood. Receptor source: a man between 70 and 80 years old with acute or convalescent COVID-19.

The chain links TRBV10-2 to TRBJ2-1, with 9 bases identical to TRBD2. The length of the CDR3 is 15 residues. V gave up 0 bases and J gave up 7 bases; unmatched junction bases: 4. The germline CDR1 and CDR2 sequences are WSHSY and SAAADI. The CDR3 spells CASSESSGSRNEQFF. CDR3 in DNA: TGCGCCAGCAGTGAGTCTAGCGGGAGTAGGAATGAGCAGTTCTTC.

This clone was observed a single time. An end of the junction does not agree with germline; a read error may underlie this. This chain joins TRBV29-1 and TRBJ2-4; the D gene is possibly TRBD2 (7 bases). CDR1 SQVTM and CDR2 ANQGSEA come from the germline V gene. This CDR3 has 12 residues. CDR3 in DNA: TGCAGCGTCGAAGGGGGGGGTACCATTCAGTACTTC. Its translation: CSVEGGGTIQYF.

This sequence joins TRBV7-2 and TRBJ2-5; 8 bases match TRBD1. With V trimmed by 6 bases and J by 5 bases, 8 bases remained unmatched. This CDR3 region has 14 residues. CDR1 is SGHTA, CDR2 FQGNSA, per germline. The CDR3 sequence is CASSSDRVIETQYF. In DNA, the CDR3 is TGTGCCAGCAGTTCGGACAGGGTAATTGAGACCCAGTACTTC. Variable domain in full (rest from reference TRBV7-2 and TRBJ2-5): GAGVSQSPSNKVTEKGKDVELRCDPISGHTALYWYRQSLGQGLEFLIYFQGNSAPDKSGLPSDRFSAERTGGSVSTLTIQRTQQEDSAVYLCASSSDRVIETQYFGPGTRLLVL.

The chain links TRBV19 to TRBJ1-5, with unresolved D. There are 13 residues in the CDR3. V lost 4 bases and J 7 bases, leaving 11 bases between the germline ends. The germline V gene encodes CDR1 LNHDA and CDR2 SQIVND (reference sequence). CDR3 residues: CASSRSGVQPQHF. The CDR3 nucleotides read TGTGCCAGTAGTAGGTCGGGTGTCCAGCCCCAGCATTTT.

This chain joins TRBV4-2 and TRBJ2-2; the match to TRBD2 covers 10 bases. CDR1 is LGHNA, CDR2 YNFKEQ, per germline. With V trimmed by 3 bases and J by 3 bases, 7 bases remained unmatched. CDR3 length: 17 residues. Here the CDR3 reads CASSQTAGGPYTGELFF. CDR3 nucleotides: TGTGCCAGCAGCCAGACAGCGGGAGGGCCTTACACCGGGGAGCTGTTTTTT.

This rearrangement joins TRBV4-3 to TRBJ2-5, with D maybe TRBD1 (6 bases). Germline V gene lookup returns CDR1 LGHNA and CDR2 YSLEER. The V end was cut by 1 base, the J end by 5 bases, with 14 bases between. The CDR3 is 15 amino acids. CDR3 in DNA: TGCGCCAGCAGCCAAGTATTTGGGGGCTTGGAGACCCAGTACTTC. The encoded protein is CASSQVFGGLETQYF.

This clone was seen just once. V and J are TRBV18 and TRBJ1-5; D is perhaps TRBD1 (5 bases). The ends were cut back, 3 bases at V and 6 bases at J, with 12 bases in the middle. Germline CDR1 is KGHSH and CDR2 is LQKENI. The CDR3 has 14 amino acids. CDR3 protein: CASSPGGTAQPQHF. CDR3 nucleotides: TGTGCCAGCTCACCGGGGGGTACCGCTCAGCCCCAGCATTTT.

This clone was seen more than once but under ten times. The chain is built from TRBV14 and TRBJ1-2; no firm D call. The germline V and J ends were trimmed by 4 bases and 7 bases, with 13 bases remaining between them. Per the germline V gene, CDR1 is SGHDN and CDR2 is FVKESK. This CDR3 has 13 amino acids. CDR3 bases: TGTGCCAGCAGCCGTGGCCCGTCTGGTGGCTACACCTTC. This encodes CASSRGPSGGYTF. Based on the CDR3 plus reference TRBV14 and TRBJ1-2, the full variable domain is EAGVTQFPSHSVIEKGQTVTLRCDPISGHDNLYWYRRVMGKEIKFLLHFVKESKQDESGMPNNRFLAERTGGTYSTLKVQPAELEDSGVYFCASSRGPSGGYTFGSGTRLTVV.

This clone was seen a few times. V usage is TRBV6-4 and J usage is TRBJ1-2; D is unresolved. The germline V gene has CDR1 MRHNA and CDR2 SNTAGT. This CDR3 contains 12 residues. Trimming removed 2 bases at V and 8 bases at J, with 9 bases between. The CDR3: CASSDRSSGYTF. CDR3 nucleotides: TGTGCCAGCAGTGACAGGAGCTCCGGCTACACCTTC.

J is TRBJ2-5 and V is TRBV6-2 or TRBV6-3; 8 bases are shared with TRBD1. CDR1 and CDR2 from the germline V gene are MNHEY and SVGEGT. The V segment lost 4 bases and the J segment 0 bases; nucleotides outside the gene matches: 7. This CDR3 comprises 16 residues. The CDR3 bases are TGTGCCAGCAGTTCTCACAGGGGGAAGTACCAAGAGACCCAGTACTTC. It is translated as CASSSHRGKYQETQYF.

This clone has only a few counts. CDR3 bases: TGTGCCAGCAGCACGCGACTAGCGGGGAATGAGCAGTTCTTC. As protein: CASSTRLAGNEQFF. V is TRBV11-3 and J is TRBJ2-1; 11 bases fit TRBD2. This CDR3 spans 14 amino acids. After removal of 5 bases from V and 7 bases from J, the junction contained 4 bases not matched to a gene. Germline lookup yields CDR1 SGHNT and CDR2 YENEEA.

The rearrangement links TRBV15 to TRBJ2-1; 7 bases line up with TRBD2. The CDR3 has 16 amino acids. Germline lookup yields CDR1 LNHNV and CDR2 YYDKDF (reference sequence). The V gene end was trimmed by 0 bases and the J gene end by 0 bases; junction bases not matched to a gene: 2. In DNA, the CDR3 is TGTGCCACCAGCAGAGAAGCGGGAATCTCCTACAATGAGCAGTTCTTC. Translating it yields CATSREAGISYNEQFF.

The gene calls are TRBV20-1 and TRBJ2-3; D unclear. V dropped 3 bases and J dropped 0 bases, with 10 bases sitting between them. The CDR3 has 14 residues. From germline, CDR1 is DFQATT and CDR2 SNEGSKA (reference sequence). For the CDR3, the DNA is TGCAGTGCTAGTTTTACAGTTAGCACAGATACGCAGTATTTT. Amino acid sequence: CSASFTVSTDTQYF.

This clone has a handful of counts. The CDR3 DNA reads as TGCGCCAGCAGCCAAGTATGGGCCGGACAGAATGAAAAACTGTTTTTT. This sequence encodes CASSQVWAGQNEKLFF. This chain links TRBV4-3 with TRBJ1-4; perhaps TRBD1 as D (6 bases). The CDR3 length is 16 residues. Germline-derived CDR1 and CDR2 are LGHNA and YSLEER. Trimming shortened V by 1 base and J by 5 bases, and 14 bases separated the two germline ends.

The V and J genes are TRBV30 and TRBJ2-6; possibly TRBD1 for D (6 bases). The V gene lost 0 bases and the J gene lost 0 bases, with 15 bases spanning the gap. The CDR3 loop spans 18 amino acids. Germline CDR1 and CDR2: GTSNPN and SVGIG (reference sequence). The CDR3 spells CAWSVLRTARSGANVLTF. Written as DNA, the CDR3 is TGTGCCTGGAGTGTACTCAGGACAGCTCGCTCTGGGGCCAACGTCCTGACTTTC.

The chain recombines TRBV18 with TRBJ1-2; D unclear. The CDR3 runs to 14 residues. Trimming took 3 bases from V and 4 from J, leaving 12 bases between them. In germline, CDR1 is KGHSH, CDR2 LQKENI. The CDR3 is CASSPAGGIYGYTF. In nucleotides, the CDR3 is TGTGCCAGCTCACCGGCAGGTGGAATCTATGGCTACACCTTC.

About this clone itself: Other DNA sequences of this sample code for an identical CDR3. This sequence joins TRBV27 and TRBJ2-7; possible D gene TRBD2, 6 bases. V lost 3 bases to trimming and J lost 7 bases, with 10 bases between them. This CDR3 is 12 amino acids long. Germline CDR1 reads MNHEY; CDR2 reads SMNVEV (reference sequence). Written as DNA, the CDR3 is TGTGCCAGCAGTTTCCCCGCGGGGGAGCAGTACTTC. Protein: CASSFPAGEQYF.

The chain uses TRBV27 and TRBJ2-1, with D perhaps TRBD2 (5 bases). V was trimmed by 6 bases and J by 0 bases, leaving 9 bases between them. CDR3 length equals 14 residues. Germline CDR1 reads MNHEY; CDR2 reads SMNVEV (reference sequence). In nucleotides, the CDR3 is TGTGCCAGCAGCCCGGACTTCTCCTACAATGAGCAGTTCTTC. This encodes CASSPDFSYNEQFF.

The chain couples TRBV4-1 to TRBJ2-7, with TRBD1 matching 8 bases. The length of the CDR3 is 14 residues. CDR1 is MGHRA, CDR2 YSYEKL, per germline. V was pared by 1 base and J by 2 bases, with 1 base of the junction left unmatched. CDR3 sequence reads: CASSQGDRTYEQYF. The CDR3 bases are TGCGCCAGCAGCCAAGGGGACAGGACCTACGAGCAGTACTTC.

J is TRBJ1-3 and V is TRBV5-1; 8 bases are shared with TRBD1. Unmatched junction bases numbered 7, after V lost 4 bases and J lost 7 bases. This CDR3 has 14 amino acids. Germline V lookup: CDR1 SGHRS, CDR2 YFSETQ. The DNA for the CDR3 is TGCGCCAGCAGCGAACAGGGGGGGAGCAACACCATATATTTT. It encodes CASSEQGGSNTIYF. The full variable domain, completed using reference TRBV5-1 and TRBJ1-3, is KAGVTQTPRYLIKTRGQQVTLSCSPISGHRSVSWYQQTPGQGLQFLFEYFSETQRNKGNFPGRFSGRQFSNSRSEMNVSTLELGDSALYLCASSEQGGSNTIYFGEGSWLTVV.

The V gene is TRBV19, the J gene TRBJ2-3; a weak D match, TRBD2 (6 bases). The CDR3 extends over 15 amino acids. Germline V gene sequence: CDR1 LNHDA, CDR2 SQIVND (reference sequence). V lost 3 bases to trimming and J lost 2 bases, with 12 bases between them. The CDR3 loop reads CASSILEGITDTQYF. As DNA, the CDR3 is TGTGCCAGTAGTATTTTGGAGGGAATCACAGATACGCAGTATTTT.

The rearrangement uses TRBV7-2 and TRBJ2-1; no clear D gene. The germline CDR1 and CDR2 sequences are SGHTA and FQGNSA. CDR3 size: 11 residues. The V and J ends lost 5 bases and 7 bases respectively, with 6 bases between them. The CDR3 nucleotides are TGTGCCAGCAGCCCCCGGAATGAGCAGTTCTTC. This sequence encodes CASSPRNEQFF.

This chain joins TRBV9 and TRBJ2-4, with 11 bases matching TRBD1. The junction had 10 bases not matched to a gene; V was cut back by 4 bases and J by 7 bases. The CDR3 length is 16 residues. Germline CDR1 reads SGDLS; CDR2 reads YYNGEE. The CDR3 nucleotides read TGTGCCAGCAGCCCACTAGGGAGGGACAGGGGGAACATTCAGTACTTC. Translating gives CASSPLGRDRGNIQYF.

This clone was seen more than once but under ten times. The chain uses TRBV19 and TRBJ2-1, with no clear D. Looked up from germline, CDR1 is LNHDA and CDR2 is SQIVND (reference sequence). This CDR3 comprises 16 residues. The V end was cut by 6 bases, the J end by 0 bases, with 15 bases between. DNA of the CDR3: TGTGCCAGTAGAGACTGGCCTCCCCTCTCCTACAATGAGCAGTTCTTC. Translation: CASRDWPPLSYNEQFF.

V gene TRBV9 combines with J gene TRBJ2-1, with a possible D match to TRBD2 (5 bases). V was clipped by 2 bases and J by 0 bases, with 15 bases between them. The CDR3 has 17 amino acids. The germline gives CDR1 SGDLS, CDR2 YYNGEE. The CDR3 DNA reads TGTGCCAGCAGCGTGGATCCTTCCGGGATCTCCTACAATGAGCAGTTCTTC. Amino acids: CASSVDPSGISYNEQFF. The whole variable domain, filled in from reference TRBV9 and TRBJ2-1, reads DSGVTQTPKHLITATGQRVTLRCSPRSGDLSVYWYQQSLDQGLQFLIQYYNGEERAKGNILERFSAQQFPDLHSELNLSSLELGDSALYFCASSVDPSGISYNEQFFGPGTRLTVL.